The clone carrying this T cell receptor beta chain was recorded once. This CDR3 region has 15 residues. The V end lost 7 bases, the J end lost 1 base, and 15 bases lay between the germline ends. Germline CDR1 SGHDN, CDR2 FVKESK. This specimen belongs to a study of shared clonotypes between healthy human individuals. Only in-frame clones appear in the TCRdb table, and some are missing; sequencing was by immunoSEQ multiplex PCR. The sample includes over a million clones, 97% to 99% seen only once; the top ten take over 0.3%. The sequenced sample consisted of naive CD4+ T cells sorted from blood. Subset specified: CD45RA+ positively selected. V gene TRBV14 combines with J gene TRBJ2-3; no reliable D call. The receptor's source is a man aged 25-45 years in good health. CDR3 nucleotides: TGTGCCAGCACGCCCACCCCGGGTGGCACAGATACGCAGTATTTT. It specifies CASTPTPGGTDTQYF.